This TCR beta chain appears in the sequencing data of a study of T-cell reconstitution after alpha-beta-depleted transplantation in children. For TCRbeta, the library was prepared with unique molecular identifiers. MiXCR, applied by TCRdb to the PCR reads, yields one record per CDR3 protein. The table lists about 610,000 distinct CDR3 sequences, roughly a tenth of them singletons. CDR3 size: 14 residues. V was pared by 6 bases and J by 4 bases, with 6 bases of the junction left unmatched. Germline assignment: CDR1 SQVTM and CDR2 ANQGSEA. The sample holds a few counts of this clonotype. The source of this sequence is a human donor who donated a stem cell graft to a child with acute myeloid leukemia. The J gene is TRBJ2-2, the V gene TRBV29-1; TRBD2 matches 9 bases. The sequencing here drew on PBMCs from the stem cell graft donor, taken from the stem cell graft. CDR3 coding DNA: TGCAGCGTGCCAGCGGGAGGCGGCACCGGGGAGCTGTTTTTT. Protein sequence: CSVPAGGGTGELFF.